The clone carrying this T cell receptor (beta chain) was observed a few times. Antigen specificity is unknown. The data are from a study of T-cell memory formation after mild COVID-19. Whole-study results and caveats: The study found contracting CD4+ clones mainly in CM and EM and contracting CD8+ clones in EMRA. A balance of CD4 and CD8 characterized clones contracting day 15 to 85, whereas later expanders leaned CD4+. Some clones that responded turned up in pre-infection memory, which suggests that cross-reactive memory joined in.

The CDR3 covers 16 residues. Germline V lookup: CDR1 LNHNV, CDR2 YYDKDF (reference sequence). Between the trimmed V and J ends, which lost 0 bases and 6 bases, there was a span of 18 bases. 5'RACE with constant-segment primers yielded barcoded, UMI-tagged TCR alpha and TCR beta cDNA libraries. From the 5' RACE reads, TCRdb called clonotypes with MiXCR, one entry per CDR3 protein. Of around 340,000 distinct CDR3 sequences listed, 13% to 15% were seen once; the top ten hold less than 25%. Sequences were obtained from PBMCs or a T cell subset sorted from them (not recorded which). V gene TRBV15 combines with J gene TRBJ2-7; D might be TRBD1 or TRBD2, each matching 5 bases. This sequence was found in a young man who had mild COVID-19 (a few samples of this study predate the infection). Cell type and time point are not known. CDR3 loop: CATSRDAGTHQGEQYF. The DNA of the CDR3 is TGTGCCACCAGCAGAGACGCCGGGACCCACCAGGGCGAGCAGTACTTC. Full variable domain (rest looked up from reference TRBV15 and TRBJ2-7): DAMVIQNPRYQVTQFGKPVTLSCSQTLNHNVMYWYQQKSSQAPKLLFHYYDKDFNNEADTPDNFQSRRPNTSFCFLDIRSPGLGDTAMYLCATSRDAGTHQGEQYFGPGTRLTVT.